Following are 2 T cell receptor beta chains from one sample sequenced in a study of CD8+CD57+ T cells in acquired aplastic anemia (dated by TCRdb to 2017 to 2018). Sequencing was carried out with an Illumina HiSeq 2000. TCR beta VDJ combination and CDR3 sequence profiling used genomic DNA as the template. TCRdb reanalyzed the raw reads on its own, using fastp at Q25 for trimming and MiXCR for clone calling, and kept in-frame beta chains. Rows merge per CDR3 protein into single entries with the most common DNA and genes. The sample records about 170,000 distinct CDR3 sequences, around 60% of which are singletons. The ten largest clonotypes hold less than 55% of the sample. Sequenced: sorted CD4+, CD8+, or CD8+CD57+ T cells (not recorded which) from PBMCs. Every receptor here comes from a human donor in good health.

This clonotype was seen repeatedly, ten times or more. The chain is built from TRBV19 and TRBJ1-5, with D unresolved. Trimming removed 2 bases from V and 4 bases from J, with 9 bases in between. CDR1 and CDR2 (germline): LNHDA, SQIVND (reference sequence). The CDR3 runs to 14 residues. CDR3 sequence: CASSIHKNNQPQHF. The CDR3 nucleotides read TGTGCCAGTAGTATACACAAAAATAATCAGCCCCAGCATTTT.

The genes are TRBV19 and TRBJ1-2; a possible D gene is TRBD1 (6 bases). V was shortened by 6 bases and J by 8 bases, with 22 bases between the two germline ends. This CDR3 region has 15 residues. CDR1 is LNHDA and CDR2 is SQIVND in the germline V gene (reference sequence). The CDR3 is CASRNRDGGAGGYTF. The DNA of the CDR3 is TGTGCCAGTAGGAATCGCGACGGGGGCGCGGGGGGCTACACCTTC.